This T cell receptor beta chain emerged from a study of cytomegalovirus exposure and HLA in healthy donors. A multiplex PCR was run with 60 Vbeta primers and 13 Jbeta primers. Using immunoSEQ multiplex PCR, the repertoire was profiled, and TCRdb retains in-frame clones only, with some absent. The table shows approximately 100,000 clones, with roughly 80% occurring only once. The CDR3 length is 15 residues. The sample taken for sequencing was PBMCs. The origin of this receptor is a female donor in good health and CMV-seronegative. The chain couples TRBV12-2 to TRBJ2-7; the D call of TRBD1 is as the table states it, not checked on the DNA. TRBV12-2 is annotated as a pseudogene. This CDR3 is CASRLLGQGAYEQYF. The CDR3 bases are TGTGCAAGTCGCTTATTAGGACAGGGGGCTTACGAGCAGTACTTC.